This T cell receptor beta chain was sequenced in a study of blood T cell repertoires in COVID-19. This clone was observed a single time. Some clones are missing from TCRdb's copy, which holds only in-frame ones; the method was immunoSEQ multiplex PCR. The sample lists around 150,000 clones, about three quarters occurring once. The TCR sequence derives from a man aged 55 to 70 with acute or convalescent COVID-19. Sample: peripheral blood.

The CDR3, as DNA: TGTGCCAGCAGCGTAGCCGGGGGGCGAACCTACGAGCAGTACTTC. Amino acids: CASSVAGGRTYEQYF. This chain links TRBV9 with TRBJ2-7; the D gene is possibly TRBD2 (7 bases). V was cut by 0 bases and J by 2 bases, with 12 bases left in between. Germline loops: CDR1 SGDLS, CDR2 YYNGEE. The CDR3 extends over 15 amino acids.